These 26 T cell receptor beta chains came from one sample sequenced in a study of patients and donors after allogeneic stem cell transplantation. TCRdb reanalysed the RT-PCR reads using MiXCR and keeps one entry per CDR3 protein. The sample lists about 110,000 distinct CDR3 sequences, about a third seen once, with 27% in the top ten. Sequencing was performed on blood, either unsorted or a sorted T cell fraction (not recorded which). The receptors stem from a human donor who was either an allogeneic HSCT recipient or a stem cell or donor lymphocyte infusion donor (not recorded which). It is not recorded whose cells these are; they may come from a transplant donor.

The V and J genes are TRBV28 and TRBJ2-7; tentatively, D is TRBD2 (6 bases). From germline, CDR1 is MDHEN and CDR2 SYDVKM. The CDR3 loop spans 13 amino acids. Trimming shortened V by 6 bases and J by 5 bases, and 14 bases separated the two germline ends. The CDR3 region has the DNA TGTGCCAGCAGCGTAGGAGGGCCCAACGAGCAGTACTTC. Its protein product is CASSVGGPNEQYF.

The rearrangement uses TRBV11-2 and TRBJ1-4; D is ambiguous. Germline V gives CDR1 SGHAT, CDR2 FQNNGV. V was cut by 4 bases and J by 8 bases, with 14 bases left in between. The CDR3 totals 14 residues. The CDR3 region has the DNA TGTGCCAGCAGCTCAGTCGGGGATTGGGAAAAACTGTTTTTT. Protein sequence: CASSSVGDWEKLFF.

The chain recombines TRBV20-1 with TRBJ1-1; TRBD1 might be the D (6 bases). Trimming took off 2 bases at V and 3 bases at J, with 13 bases between the two ends. The V gene's germline CDR1 is DFQATT and CDR2 SNEGSKA (reference sequence). The CDR3 extends over 14 amino acids. CDR3 DNA sequence: TGCAGTGCTAGATCCATGGGACACTACACTGAAGCTTTCTTT. Translated, it gives CSARSMGHYTEAFF.

The V call is TRBV12-3 or TRBV12-4, the J call TRBJ2-1; 11 bases are a match to TRBD2. The CDR3 length is 13 residues. J was trimmed by 15 bases and V by 3 bases; bases with no gene match: 7. DNA for the CDR3: TGTGCCAGCAGTTTGGAACTAGCGGGAGCAGGGTTCTTC. Protein product: CASSLELAGAGFF.

This clonotype has a handful of counts. The V call is TRBV5-1, the J call TRBJ1-1; 8 nucleotides match TRBD1. Trimming removed 1 base from V and 1 base from J; junction bases left unmatched: 6. Germline V CDR1 and CDR2: SGHRS, YFSETQ. CDR3 length: 16 amino acids. CDR3 loop: CASSLSPGTGNTEAFF. The CDR3 region has the DNA TGCGCCAGCAGCTTGTCCCCCGGGACAGGGAACACTGAAGCTTTCTTT. The full variable domain, in which reference TRBV5-1 and TRBJ1-1 provide the parts outside the CDR3, is KAGVTQTPRYLIKTRGQQVTLSCSPISGHRSVSWYQQTPGQGLQFLFEYFSETQRNKGNFPGRFSGRQFSNSRSEMNVSTLELGDSALYLCASSLSPGTGNTEAFFGQGTRLTVV.

This clonotype was observed a handful of times. The chain couples TRBV4-2 to TRBJ2-5; D is perhaps TRBD2 (6 bases). V dropped 3 bases and J dropped 2 bases, with 13 bases sitting between them. The CDR3 extends over 15 amino acids. Per germline, CDR1 LGHNA and CDR2 YNFKEQ. DNA for the CDR3: TGTGCCAGCAGCCAGAGGTTTAGCGGACAAGAGACCCAGTACTTC. Encoded protein: CASSQRFSGQETQYF.

Only a few counts were recorded for this clonotype. The J gene is TRBJ2-7, the V gene TRBV10-3; D not certain. In germline, CDR1 is ENHRY, CDR2 SYGVKD. The CDR3 consists of 11 residues. CDR3 nucleotides: TGTGCGGTCAGGAGCTCCTACGAGCAGTACTTC. This sequence encodes CAVRSSYEQYF.

In its sample, this clonotype was seen a few times. The chain recombines TRBV12-3 or TRBV12-4 with TRBJ2-5; TRBD2 might be the D (6 bases). The CDR3 is 15 residues long. The V end was cut by 5 bases, the J end by 4 bases, with 17 bases between. This chain's CDR3 is CASSPFGGKVETQYF. DNA of the CDR3: TGTGCCAGCAGTCCCTTTGGGGGGAAGGTAGAGACCCAGTACTTC.

This chain uses TRBV7-2 with TRBJ1-6; D is perhaps TRBD1 (5 bases). With 1 base removed from V and 4 bases from J, the gap between germline ends came to 11 bases. The CDR3 totals 16 residues. Looked up from germline, CDR1 is SGHTA and CDR2 is FQGNSA. CDR3 bases: TGTGCCAGCAGCTTAGATTCAGGGACTTATAATTCACCCCTCCACTTT. Encoded protein: CASSLDSGTYNSPLHF.

This chain links TRBV7-2 with TRBJ1-1, with D maybe TRBD1 (6 bases). Trimming stripped 2 bases from V and 4 bases from J, with 14 bases between. This CDR3 has 15 residues. Per the germline V gene, CDR1 is SGHTA and CDR2 is FQGNSA. The CDR3 sequence: CASSLPSWGATEAFF. The CDR3 DNA reads as TGTGCCAGCAGCTTACCCTCGTGGGGGGCCACTGAAGCTTTCTTT.

This clonotype was counted a few times. The rearrangement joins TRBV29-1 to TRBJ2-1, with D possibly matching TRBD1 (6 bases). The CDR3 has 12 residues. Germline V gene data show CDR1 as SQVTM and CDR2 as ANQGSEA. The ends were cut back, 8 bases at V and 10 bases at J, with 18 bases in the middle. CDR3 nucleotide sequence: TGCAGCCCTCTCGTGGGACAATCGGAGCAGTTCTTC. The encoded protein is CSPLVGQSEQFF.

The chain links TRBV11-2 to TRBJ2-1; weak D call: TRBD1 (7 bases). CDR1 and CDR2 from the germline V gene are SGHAT and FQNNGV. Trimming removed 5 bases from V and 6 bases from J, with 23 bases in between. This CDR3 spans 17 amino acids. The CDR3 is CASSPGTVGTLSNEQFF. In nucleotides, the CDR3 is TGTGCCAGCAGCCCCGGGACAGTCGGGACTCTCAGCAATGAGCAGTTCTTC.

The V gene is TRBV2, the J gene TRBJ1-3; the D gene is possibly TRBD1 (5 bases). Germline values: CDR1 SNHLY, CDR2 FYNNEI. This CDR3 is built from 13 residues. V gave up 3 bases and J gave up 8 bases, with 11 bases separating them. As DNA, the CDR3 is TGTGCCAGCAGTGACCAGGGTATGGACACCATATATTTT. This codes for CASSDQGMDTIYF.

This clonotype occurred many times. The chain uses TRBV12-3 or TRBV12-4 and TRBJ1-2; no definite D call. The CDR3 spans 12 residues. Trimming removed 5 bases at V and 6 bases at J, with 10 bases between. CDR3 nucleotide sequence: TGTGCCAGCAGTCCCCGAACTGATGGCTACACCTTC. It yields the protein CASSPRTDGYTF.

This clonotype was seen more than once but under ten times. The chain recombines TRBV20-1 with TRBJ1-5; 11 positions agree with TRBD1. This CDR3 has 12 residues. Germline V lookup: CDR1 DFQATT, CDR2 SNEGSKA (reference sequence). J gave up 11 bases and V 5 bases, and 5 bases lay outside the gene matches. CDR3 coding DNA: TGCAGTGCTCCGGGACAGGGGGGGACCCAGCATTTT. Translated: CSAPGQGGTQHF.

The chain is built from TRBV2 and TRBJ1-1; D unresolved. The V end was cut by 4 bases, the J end by 7 bases, with 10 bases between. This CDR3 comprises 12 residues. Germline V gives CDR1 SNHLY, CDR2 FYNNEI. The CDR3 nucleotides are TGTGCCAGCAGTGGACCGGGAGTTGAAGCTTTCTTT. It translates to CASSGPGVEAFF.

The sample holds a few counts of this clonotype. The chain is built from TRBV29-1 and TRBJ2-5, with 8 positions matching TRBD2. Germline CDR1 reads SQVTM; CDR2 reads ANQGSEA. The CDR3 is made up of 15 amino acids. V lost 1 base, J lost 5 bases, and 9 bases stayed unmatched. The CDR3 loop reads CSVEAQGLVGETQYF. The DNA for the CDR3 is TGCAGCGTTGAAGCTCAGGGACTAGTGGGGGAGACCCAGTACTTC.

This clonotype was seen ten or more times. The chain carries TRBV27 and TRBJ2-7, with D unclear. Trimming took 3 bases from V and 0 from J, leaving 9 bases between them. The CDR3 is 14 amino acids. In germline, CDR1 is MNHEY, CDR2 SMNVEV (reference sequence). The CDR3 DNA reads TGTGCCAGCAGTTTCGGCATACACTCCTACGAGCAGTACTTC. It translates to CASSFGIHSYEQYF.

The V and J genes are TRBV4-1 and TRBJ2-1; TRBD1 might be the D (5 bases). The CDR3 extends over 16 amino acids. Between the trimmed V and J ends, which lost 0 bases and 0 bases, there was a span of 9 bases. CDR1 MGHRA and CDR2 YSYEKL come from the germline V gene. CDR3 region: CASSQDGASSYNEQFF. CDR3 bases: TGCGCCAGCAGCCAAGATGGGGCAAGCTCCTACAATGAGCAGTTCTTC.

The chain links TRBV28 to TRBJ2-1, with 13 nucleotides matching TRBD2. Germline lookup yields CDR1 MDHEN and CDR2 SYDVKM. Trimming at V came to 1 base and at J to 7 bases, leaving 4 bases not matched to a gene. The CDR3 has 16 residues. This chain's CDR3 is CASSLFLLAGGNEQFF. The CDR3 DNA follows: TGTGCCAGCAGTTTATTCTTACTAGCGGGAGGGAATGAGCAGTTCTTC.

V usage is TRBV10-3 and J usage is TRBJ2-7; 8 bases line up with TRBD2. This CDR3 contains 15 residues. V trimming: 2 bases; J trimming: 1 base; junction bases outside the gene matches: 4. The germline V gene encodes CDR1 ENHRY and CDR2 SYGVKD. CDR3 residues: CAISESTSGSYEQYF. For the CDR3, the DNA is TGTGCCATCAGTGAGAGTACTAGCGGATCCTACGAGCAGTACTTC.

In this sample, this clonotype turned up a few times. The rearrangement links TRBV6-5 to TRBJ2-1, with D perhaps TRBD1 (6 bases). Trimming pared 8 bases from V and 3 bases from J, leaving 11 bases between. CDR3 length equals 13 residues. Germline-derived CDR1 and CDR2 are MNHEY and SVGAGI. CDR3 region: CASSRGGYNEQFF. The CDR3, as DNA: TGTGCCAGCTCCCGAGGGGGCTACAATGAGCAGTTCTTC.

The rearrangement links TRBV18 to TRBJ2-5; D is unresolved. CDR1 KGHSH and CDR2 LQKENI come from the germline V gene. The CDR3 sequence is 13 residues long. V lost 1 base, J lost 5 bases, and 8 bases lay in between. CDR3: CASSPHPSETQYF. CDR3 coding DNA: TGTGCCAGCTCACCACATCCGTCCGAGACCCAGTACTTC. Full variable domain (missing parts from reference TRBV18 and TRBJ2-5): NAGVMQNPRHLVRRRGQEARLRCSPMKGHSHVYWYRQLPEEGLKFMVYLQKENIIDESGMPKERFSAEFPKEGPSILRIQQVVRGDSAAYFCASSPHPSETQYFGPGTRLLVL.

This clonotype was picked up a small number of times. The chain couples TRBV20-1 to TRBJ1-6; D gene uncertain. The CDR3 has 15 residues. V was shortened by 2 bases and J by 7 bases, with 15 bases between the two germline ends. Germline values: CDR1 DFQATT, CDR2 SNEGSKA (reference sequence). CDR3 coding DNA: TGCAGTGCTAGATCCCCGACACCTTTCAATTCACCCCTCCACTTT. It translates to CSARSPTPFNSPLHF.

This clonotype was seen a single time. J is TRBJ2-2 and V is TRBV14, with D unclear. The CDR3 has 15 amino acids. CDR1 SGHDN and CDR2 FVKESK come from the germline V gene. V lost 2 bases to trimming and J lost 4 bases, with 11 bases between them. CDR3 nucleotide sequence: TGTGCCAGCAGCCAAAACGGCCTGGTCACCGGGGAGCTGTTTTTT. The encoded protein is CASSQNGLVTGELFF.

There are a few counts of this clonotype. The rearrangement links TRBV4-3 to TRBJ2-3; TRBD1 matches 7 bases. In germline, CDR1 is LGHNA, CDR2 YSLEER. V lost 4 bases to trimming and J lost 2 bases; unmatched junction nucleotides: 6. The CDR3 length is 15 residues. CDR3 protein: CASSPNRGFTDTQYF. The CDR3 DNA follows: TGCGCCAGCAGCCCTAACAGGGGATTCACAGATACGCAGTATTTT.